Shown below are 9 T cell receptor beta chains from a single sample sequenced in a study of T cell changes during pregnancy in multiple sclerosis. Profiled with immunoSEQ multiplex PCR; TCRdb holds only in-frame clones, not every one. Found here are 40,000 to 50,000 clones, approximately 94% of them singletons; the top ten hold almost 4.5%. Material: CD8+ T cells from peripheral blood mononuclear cells, obtained in the first trimester of pregnancy. Receptors originate from a female donor with multiple sclerosis, enrolled in a pregnancy study.

The chain recombines TRBV11-2 with TRBJ1-1; TRBD1 is a possible D gene (5 bases). V lost 0 bases and J lost 4, with 18 bases in between. The CDR3 is 17 amino acids. Germline values: CDR1 SGHAT, CDR2 FQNNGV. The CDR3 DNA reads as TGTGCCAGCAGCTTAGATCCCGGCAGGGCATATGGCACTGAAGCTTTCTTT. Translating it yields CASSLDPGRAYGTEAFF.

The chain recombines TRBV2 with TRBJ2-1, with TRBD2 as a possible D gene (5 bases). Deletions cut 6 bases from V and 6 bases from J, with 15 bases between. The CDR3 sequence is 14 residues long. Germline CDR1 and CDR2: SNHLY and FYNNEI. The CDR3 loop reads CASSLGLEINEQFF. As DNA, the CDR3 is TGTGCCAGCAGCCTTGGACTCGAAATCAATGAGCAGTTCTTC.

The chain combines TRBV27 with TRBJ2-4; TRBD2 matches at 10 bases. CDR1 and CDR2 (germline): MNHEY, SMNVEV (reference sequence). V was pared by 8 bases and J by 2 bases, with 6 bases of the junction left unmatched. This CDR3 comprises 15 residues. CDR3 sequence reads: CASEVTSGSKNIQYF. The CDR3 DNA is TGTGCCAGCGAAGTGACTAGCGGGTCCAAAAACATTCAGTACTTC.

V gene TRBV5-8 combines with J gene TRBJ1-1; D remains unclear. CDR1 SGHTS and CDR2 YDEGEE come from the germline V gene. With 3 bases removed from V and 7 bases from J, the gap between germline ends came to 13 bases. The CDR3 has 13 residues. The CDR3 loop reads CASSYQGGVEAFF. The CDR3, as DNA: TGTGCCAGCAGCTATCAAGGCGGGGTTGAAGCTTTCTTT.

The gene calls are TRBV7-9 and TRBJ2-1; D gene uncertain. Trimming took 4 bases from V and 7 from J, leaving 5 bases between them. Looked up from germline, CDR1 is SEHNR and CDR2 is FQNEAQ (reference sequence). This CDR3 region has 11 residues. CDR3 sequence reads: CASSSPNEQFF. The CDR3 bases are TGTGCCAGCAGCTCCCCGAATGAGCAGTTCTTC.

This rearrangement joins TRBV6-1 to TRBJ1-5, with no clear D. The CDR3 is 14 residues long. Germline values: CDR1 MNHNS, CDR2 SASEGT. V gave up 10 bases and J gave up 1 base, with 14 bases separating them. CDR3 sequence: CAINPVTSNQPQHF. CDR3 in DNA: TGTGCCATCAACCCAGTTACGAGCAATCAGCCCCAGCATTTT.

The chain couples TRBV4-3 to TRBJ2-2, with D perhaps TRBD1 (5 bases). CDR1 LGHNA and CDR2 YSLEER come from the germline V gene. Trimming took off 1 base at V and 6 bases at J, with 12 bases between the two ends. There are 15 residues in the CDR3. CDR3 residues: CASSQVRTSAGELFF. In DNA form, the CDR3 reads TGCGCCAGCAGCCAAGTGAGGACAAGCGCCGGGGAGCTGTTTTTT.

The chain is built from TRBV12-5 and TRBJ2-1; perhaps TRBD2 as D (6 bases). CDR3 length: 15 amino acids. Germline V gene lookup returns CDR1 LGHNT and CDR2 FRNRAP. V was cut by 6 bases and J by 2 bases, with 14 bases left in between. The CDR3 DNA reads TGTGCTAGTGGCTCGCCTAGCGACCCCTACAATGAGCAGTTCTTC. As protein: CASGSPSDPYNEQFF.

This chain links TRBV19 with TRBJ2-1; TRBD1 matches 10 bases. V trimming: 5 bases; J trimming: 5 bases; junction bases outside the gene matches: 0. Germline lookup yields CDR1 LNHDA and CDR2 SQIVND (reference sequence). The CDR3 is made up of 13 amino acids. The CDR3 sequence: CASSGTGDNEQFF. CDR3 DNA sequence: TGTGCCAGTAGTGGGACAGGGGACAATGAGCAGTTCTTC.